The 26 T cell receptor beta chains presented below share a single source sample, sequenced in a study of blood T cell repertoires in COVID-19. Data came from immunoSEQ multiplex PCR; TCRdb stores just in-frame clones and leaves some out. The profile shows 70,000 or so clones, 90% of them singletons. Sequenced input: peripheral blood. The origin of the receptors is a woman over 75 with active COVID-19.

The CDR3 region has the DNA TGTGCCAGTAGCTTTGGGGGCAGGCTAACCTTGGGCTACACCTTC. This codes for CASSFGGRLTLGYTF. This chain links TRBV19 with TRBJ1-2, with a weak D call TRBD1 (6 bases). Germline lookup yields CDR1 LNHDA and CDR2 SQIVND (reference sequence). V was pared by 6 bases and J by 8 bases, with 22 bases between. This CDR3 comprises 15 residues.

On this clone: At one end, the junction sequence differs from germline, possibly due to a read error. The chain uses TRBV6-5 and TRBJ1-5; 8 bases align to TRBD1. This CDR3 has 14 residues. CDR1 is MNHEY, CDR2 SVGAGI, per germline. The CDR3 spells CASRPGQGKQPQHF. DNA of the CDR3: TGTGCCAGCAGACCCGGACAGGGCAAGCAGCCCCAGCATTTT.

The CDR3 here is CASSFGASGSEQFF. The CDR3, as DNA: TGTGCCAGCAGCTTTGGGGCTAGCGGGAGTGAGCAGTTCTTC. The chain couples TRBV7-9 to TRBJ2-1, with 10 bases lining up with TRBD2. The trim removed 3 bases at V and 9 bases at J, leaving 5 bases unmatched. CDR3 length: 14 residues. Germline values: CDR1 SEHNR, CDR2 FQNEAQ (reference sequence).

The chain uses TRBV7-6 and TRBJ2-6; D gene ambiguous. This CDR3 spans 13 amino acids. Germline values: CDR1 SGHVS, CDR2 FNYEAQ. V lost 3 bases and J lost 11, with 11 bases in between. DNA of the CDR3: TGTGCCAGCAGCTTCCAGGTCCCCGACGTCCTGACTTTC. Its translation is CASSFQVPDVLTF.

The chain has TRBV19 and TRBJ2-1, with 7 nucleotides matching TRBD1. The V gene end was trimmed by 3 bases and the J gene end by 5 bases; junction bases not matched to a gene: 4. Germline V lookup: CDR1 LNHDA, CDR2 SQIVND (reference sequence). The CDR3 is 14 amino acids. Written as DNA, the CDR3 is TGTGCCAGTAGTATCCGGGGACAGAACAATGAGCAGTTCTTC. Encoded protein: CASSIRGQNNEQFF.

The chain joins TRBV4-1 to TRBJ2-5, with 7 nucleotides matching TRBD2. There are 16 residues in the CDR3. The V gene's germline CDR1 is MGHRA and CDR2 YSYEKL. V dropped 0 bases and J dropped 6; count of bases not matched to a gene: 10. The DNA for the CDR3 is TGCGCCAGCAGCCAAGATCACGGCGGGAGTACTAAGACCCAGTACTTC. It is translated as CASSQDHGGSTKTQYF.

This chain connects TRBV5-3 to TRBJ1-3, with unresolved D. TRBV5-3 has ORF status, its function being uncertain. The CDR3 covers 15 residues. V lost 0 bases and J 0 bases, leaving 7 bases between the germline ends. CDR3 amino acids: CARSLAGISGNTIYF. The CDR3 DNA follows: TGTGCCAGAAGCTTGGCAGGAATCTCTGGAAACACCATATATTTT.

V gene TRBV7-6 combines with J gene TRBJ2-1, with 7 bases matching TRBD1. The junction had 3 bases not matched to a gene; V was cut back by 2 bases and J by 2 bases. The CDR3 consists of 15 residues. Germline V gene lookup returns CDR1 SGHVS and CDR2 FNYEAQ. For the CDR3, the DNA is TGTGCCAGCAGCTTAAGGCAGGGGGCCTACAATGAGCAGTTCTTC. Its protein is CASSLRQGAYNEQFF.

The chain carries TRBV4-1 and TRBJ2-3, with TRBD2 identical over 10 bases. Germline trimming cut 2 bases from V and 5 bases from J; bases unmatched to any gene: 10. This CDR3 has 17 residues. Germline-derived CDR1 and CDR2 are MGHRA and YSYEKL. CDR3 amino acids: CASSQPSTLAGVDTQYF. The CDR3 region has the DNA TGCGCCAGCAGCCAACCCTCAACTCTAGCGGGAGTAGATACGCAGTATTTT.

This rearrangement joins TRBV7-2 to TRBJ2-3, with D possibly TRBD1 on 6 matching bases. Germline CDR1 SGHTA, CDR2 FQGNSA. The CDR3 extends over 16 amino acids. Trimming shortened V by 1 base and J by 7 bases, and 18 bases separated the two germline ends. The CDR3 loop reads CASSLEPGHLPHTQYF. CDR3 DNA: TGTGCCAGCAGCTTAGAACCGGGACACCTGCCCCATACGCAGTATTTT.

V usage is TRBV18 and J usage is TRBJ1-2; D is unclear. The length of the CDR3 is 12 residues. The V end lost 3 bases, the J end lost 8 bases, and 10 bases lay between the germline ends. The germline V gene encodes CDR1 KGHSH and CDR2 LQKENI. The CDR3 DNA is TGTGCCAGCTCACCGGCAGGTGAGGGCTACACCTTC. Translated: CASSPAGEGYTF. The entire variable domain, with the rest obtained from reference TRBV18 and TRBJ1-2, is as follows: NAGVMQNPRHLVRRRGQEARLRCSPMKGHSHVYWYRQLPEEGLKFMVYLQKENIIDESGMPKERFSAEFPKEGPSILRIQQVVRGDSAAYFCASSPAGEGYTFGSGTRLTVV.

The chain uses TRBV10-3 and TRBJ1-3; TRBD1 is a possible D gene (5 bases). The CDR3 is 15 residues long. The V gene's germline CDR1 is ENHRY and CDR2 SYGVKD. V was cut by 10 bases and J by 2 bases, with 18 bases left in between. As DNA, the CDR3 is TGTGCCACCTCAGACAGTTTCTCCACTGGAAACACCATATATTTT. Amino acid sequence: CATSDSFSTGNTIYF.

This chain connects TRBV5-5 to TRBJ2-1, with 12 bases lining up with TRBD2. The CDR3 runs to 15 residues. Germline V lookup: CDR1 SGHKS, CDR2 YYEKEE (reference sequence). The junction had 3 bases not matched to a gene; V was cut back by 4 bases and J by 4 bases. The chain's CDR3 is CASSETSGSYNEQFF. In nucleotides, the CDR3 is TGTGCCAGCAGCGAGACTAGCGGGAGTTACAATGAGCAGTTCTTC.

For the CDR3, the DNA is TGCGCCAGCAGCTTGGCCAACCAAGAGACCCAGTACTTC. This encodes CASSLANQETQYF. The chain carries TRBV5-1 and TRBJ2-5; the D is unclear. Germline V lookup: CDR1 SGHRS, CDR2 YFSETQ. Trimming removed 0 bases at V and 0 bases at J, with 3 bases between. The CDR3 is 13 amino acids.

V gene TRBV6-5 combines with J gene TRBJ1-1, with 7 positions matching TRBD1. CDR3 length equals 15 residues. The junction had 8 bases not matched to a gene; V was cut back by 6 bases and J by 1 base. The germline V gene has CDR1 MNHEY and CDR2 SVGAGI. The CDR3, as DNA: TGTGCCAGCAGGATCACAGGGGCTGCGAACACTGAAGCTTTCTTT. Protein product: CASRITGAANTEAFF.

The chain combines TRBV11-2 with TRBJ2-1; TRBD1 aligns across 7 bases. The CDR3 is made up of 17 amino acids. From germline, CDR1 is SGHAT and CDR2 FQNNGV. With 5 bases clipped from V and 4 bases from J, the junction kept 14 bases outside the gene matches. The CDR3: CASSLYGPGTAYNEQFF. CDR3 DNA sequence: TGTGCCAGCAGCCTATACGGCCCCGGGACAGCATACAATGAGCAGTTCTTC.

This clone has just a few counts. This chain connects TRBV28 to TRBJ1-3; no clear D gene. CDR1 is MDHEN, CDR2 SYDVKM, per germline. Trimming pared 3 bases from V and 1 base from J, leaving 10 bases between. This CDR3 is built from 15 residues. The CDR3 DNA sequence: TGTGCCAGCAGTTTGGCCGGAGGGTCTGGAAACACCATATATTTT. It codes for CASSLAGGSGNTIYF. The whole variable domain, remainder taken from reference TRBV28 and TRBJ1-3, is DVKVTQSSRYLVKRTGEKVFLECVQDMDHENMFWYRQDPGLGLRLIYFSYDVKMKEKGDIPEGYSVSREKKERFSLILESASTNQTSMYLCASSLAGGSGNTIYFGEGSWLTVV.

This clone appeared once. J is TRBJ1-4 and V is TRBV7-9, with TRBD1 as a possible D gene (5 bases). This CDR3 spans 14 amino acids. V was cut by 5 bases and J by 8 bases, with 15 bases left in between. Per germline, CDR1 SEHNR and CDR2 FQNEAQ (reference sequence). DNA of the CDR3: TGTGCCAGCAGCCTCCTGGGGGGACGGGAAAAACTGTTTTTT. This encodes CASSLLGGREKLFF.

This clone was detected once. The V call is TRBV6-5, the J call TRBJ1-6; TRBD1 agrees at 10 bases. CDR1 is MNHEY, CDR2 SVGAGI, per germline. This CDR3 region has 13 residues. The V gene end was trimmed by 9 bases and the J gene end by 9 bases; junction bases not matched to a gene: 5. Here the CDR3 reads CASFDRGRSPLHF. Written as DNA, the CDR3 is TGTGCCAGTTTTGACAGGGGGCGTTCACCCCTCCACTTT.

The V call is TRBV7-2, the J call TRBJ1-1; 10 bases are shared with TRBD1. The CDR3 contains 14 residues. Germline-derived CDR1 and CDR2 are SGHTA and FQGNSA. V shed 3 bases and J 5 bases; nucleotides not matched to a gene: 3. Written as DNA, the CDR3 is TGTGCCAGCAGCTTTGACAGGGGGCTAACTGAAGCTTTCTTT. Encoded protein: CASSFDRGLTEAFF.

The V and J genes are TRBV5-1 and TRBJ2-7; 7 bases are a match to TRBD1. The length of the CDR3 is 14 residues. Unmatched junction bases numbered 4, after V lost 2 bases and J lost 2 bases. Germline V gene data show CDR1 as SGHRS and CDR2 as YFSETQ. Written as DNA, the CDR3 is TGCGCCAGCAGCTTAAAGGGGGCGACCTACGAGCAGTACTTC. This codes for CASSLKGATYEQYF.

Only a few counts were recorded for this clone. This chain links TRBV6-2 or TRBV6-3 with TRBJ2-7; the match to TRBD2 covers 10 bases. The junction had 8 bases not matched to a gene; V was cut back by 2 bases and J by 7 bases. This CDR3 is built from 15 residues. CDR1 is MNHEY and CDR2 is SVGEGT in the germline V gene. The CDR3 loop reads CASSYRSGRAEEQYF. The CDR3 region has the DNA TGTGCCAGCAGTTACAGGAGCGGGAGGGCTGAGGAGCAGTACTTC.

The chain carries TRBV19 and TRBJ1-4; TRBD1 might be the D (6 bases). V dropped 2 bases and J dropped 4 bases, with 8 bases sitting between them. CDR1 is LNHDA, CDR2 SQIVND, per germline (reference sequence). The CDR3 loop spans 14 amino acids. The CDR3 region is CASSIPGHNEKLFF. The CDR3 bases are TGTGCCAGTAGTATACCGGGACATAATGAAAAACTGTTTTTT.

The chain recombines TRBV30 with TRBJ2-3, with unresolved D. V lost 4 bases and J 4 bases, leaving 15 bases between the germline ends. Per germline, CDR1 GTSNPN and CDR2 SVGIG (reference sequence). The CDR3 spans 14 residues. CDR3 loop: CAWTPPLPSDTQYF. DNA of the CDR3: TGTGCCTGGACCCCTCCCCTTCCCTCAGATACGCAGTATTTT.

The chain is built from TRBV7-9 and TRBJ1-3; tentative D call: TRBD1 (6 bases). Trimming removed 1 base from V and 0 bases from J, with 7 bases in between. The germline V gene has CDR1 SEHNR and CDR2 FQNEAQ (reference sequence). CDR3 size: 15 residues. This CDR3 reads CASSLVQGSGNTIYF. CDR3 DNA: TGTGCCAGCAGCTTAGTACAGGGCTCTGGAAACACCATATATTTT.

The chain employs TRBV5-5 and TRBJ1-6, with a tentative D call TRBD1 (5 bases). Trimming stripped 0 bases from V and 4 bases from J, with 8 bases between. The CDR3 runs 15 residues. CDR1 is SGHKS and CDR2 is YYEKEE in the germline V gene (reference sequence). This chain's CDR3 is CASSLAGIYNSPLHF. For the CDR3, the DNA is TGTGCCAGCAGCTTGGCAGGGATATATAATTCACCCCTCCACTTT.